This T cell receptor (beta chain) was recovered during a study of T-cell reconstitution after alpha-beta-depleted transplantation in children. Study outcomes and limitations: About two months after transplant, alpha-beta T cells reportedly came from several hundred expanded graft clones. Elevated TCRbeta diversity at day 60 was traced, in some patients, to surviving recipient T cells and thymic progenitors. Hyperexpanded clones declined; after one year, newly produced T cells mostly supplied diversity.

With respect to this clonotype: Its antigen is unknown.

Preparation of the TCRbeta library was carried out with unique molecular identifiers. One entry per CDR3 protein, called by TCRdb with MiXCR from the PCR reads. The repertoire holds approximately 1,000,000 distinct CDR3 sequences, under 30% seen once, with roughly 27% in the top ten. The CDR3 has 14 residues. Losses at the gene ends were 8 bases for V and 6 bases for J; bases not matched to a gene: 8. Specimen: PBMCs, mostly from graft donor cells, collected 360 days after TCRalphabeta/CD19-depleted stem cell transplant. The V and J genes are TRBV12-3 or TRBV12-4 and TRBJ1-4; 8 nucleotides line up with TRBD1. This receptor was identified in a boy in the first two years of life who had a stem cell transplant for SCID, so the T cells may come from the graft donor. DNA of the CDR3: TGTGCCAGCGGGCCCGGACAGGGCCATGAAAAACTGTTTTTT. Its protein is CASGPGQGHEKLFF.